The sequence of this T cell receptor beta chain was determined in a study of blood T cell repertoires in COVID-19. CDR3 length: 14 amino acids. Trimming took 5 bases from V and 1 from J; bases not matched to a gene: 0. Germline V CDR1 and CDR2: MNHEY, SVGAGI. Some clones are missing from TCRdb's copy, which holds only in-frame ones; the method was immunoSEQ multiplex PCR. The data hold roughly 250,000 clones, with about four fifths observed a single time. The clonotype originates from a woman between 40 and 55 years old who had been exposed to COVID-19. The genes are TRBV6-5 and TRBJ2-5; TRBD2 agrees at 11 bases. The sequencing sample was made of PBMCs or T cells enriched from blood (not recorded which). The DNA of the CDR3 is TGTGCCAGCAGTCTAGCGGGGGGCCAAGAGACCCAGTACTTC. Protein product: CASSLAGGQETQYF.